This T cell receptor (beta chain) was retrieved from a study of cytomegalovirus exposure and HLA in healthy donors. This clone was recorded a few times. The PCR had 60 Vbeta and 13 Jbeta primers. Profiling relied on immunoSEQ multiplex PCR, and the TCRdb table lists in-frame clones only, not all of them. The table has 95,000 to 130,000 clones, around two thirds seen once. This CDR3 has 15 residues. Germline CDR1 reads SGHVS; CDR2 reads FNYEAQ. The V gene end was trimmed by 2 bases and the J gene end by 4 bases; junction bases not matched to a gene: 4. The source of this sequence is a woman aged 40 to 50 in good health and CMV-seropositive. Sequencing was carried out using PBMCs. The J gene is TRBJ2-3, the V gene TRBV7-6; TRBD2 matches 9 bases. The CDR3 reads CASSLSASGADTQYF. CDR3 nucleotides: TGTGCCAGCAGCTTATCGGCTAGCGGGGCAGATACGCAGTATTTT.